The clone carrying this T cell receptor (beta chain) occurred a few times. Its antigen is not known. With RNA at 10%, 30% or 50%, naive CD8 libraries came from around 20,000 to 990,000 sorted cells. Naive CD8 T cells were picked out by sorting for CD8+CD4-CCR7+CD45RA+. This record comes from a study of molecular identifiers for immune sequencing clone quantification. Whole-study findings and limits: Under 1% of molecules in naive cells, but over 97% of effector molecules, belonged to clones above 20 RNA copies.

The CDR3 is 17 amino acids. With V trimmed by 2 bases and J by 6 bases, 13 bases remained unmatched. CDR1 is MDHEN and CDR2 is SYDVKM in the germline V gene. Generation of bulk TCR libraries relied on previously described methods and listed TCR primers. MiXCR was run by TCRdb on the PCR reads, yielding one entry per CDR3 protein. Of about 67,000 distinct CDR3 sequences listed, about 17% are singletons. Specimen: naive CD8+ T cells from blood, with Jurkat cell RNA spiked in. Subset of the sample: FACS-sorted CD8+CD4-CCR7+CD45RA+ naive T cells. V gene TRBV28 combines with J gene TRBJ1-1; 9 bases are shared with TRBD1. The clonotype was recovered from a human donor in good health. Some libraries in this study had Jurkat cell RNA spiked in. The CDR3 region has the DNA TGTGCCAGCAGTTTACGGGGGGGGACAGGGTGGATGGCTGAAGCTTTCTTT. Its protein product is CASSLRGGTGWMAEAFF.